This record concerns one TCR beta chain sequence. The record originates from a study of blood T cell repertoires in COVID-19. The overall study: Acute-phase and convalescent COVID-19 samples originated in the United States, Italy and Spain. In each case, the material was cDNA or gDNA derived from T cells, B-cell-depleted T cells, or PBMCs.

Germline CDR1 LGHNA, CDR2 YSLEER. After removal of 3 bases from V and 4 bases from J, the junction contained 5 bases not matched to a gene. This CDR3 contains 16 residues. Original analysis: For nucleated cells, counts were estimated from reference gene primer amplification. The data were produced by immunoSEQ multiplex PCR, yet TCRdb's version contains in-frame clones alone and is incomplete. V and J calls and clone size are as listed in that table; D and trimming were resolved from the DNA. The sample consists of fewer than 200,000 clones, around 80% of them appearing once. This chain connects TRBV4-3 to TRBJ2-1, with 11 bases fitting TRBD2. This receptor was taken from a man between 70 and 80 years old with active or convalescent COVID-19. Sequencing was carried out using peripheral blood. The CDR3 coding sequence is TGCGCCAGCAGCCACCTCATAGCGGGGGGGTACAATGAGCAGTTCTTC. Amino acid sequence: CASSHLIAGGYNEQFF.